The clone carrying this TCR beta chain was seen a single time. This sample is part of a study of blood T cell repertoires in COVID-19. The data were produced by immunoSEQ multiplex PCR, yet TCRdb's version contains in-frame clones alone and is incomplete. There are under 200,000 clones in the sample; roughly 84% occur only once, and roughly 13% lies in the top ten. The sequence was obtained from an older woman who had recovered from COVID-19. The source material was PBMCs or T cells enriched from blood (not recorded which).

Here the CDR3 DNA reads TGTGCCAGCAGCGTAGAACCAGTCTCTGGAAACACCATATATTTT. Protein: CASSVEPVSGNTIYF. The rearrangement joins TRBV9 to TRBJ1-3, with D unresolved. With 0 bases removed from V and 0 bases from J, the gap between germline ends came to 7 bases. Germline-derived CDR1 and CDR2 are SGDLS and YYNGEE. The CDR3 extends over 15 amino acids.